A single sample gave rise to the 27 T cell receptor beta chains below, sequenced in a study of T cell responses to AZD1222 COVID-19 vaccine. TCRdb's copy holds only in-frame clones and misses some; the assay was immunoSEQ multiplex PCR. This sample has some 100,000 clones; 88% occur once, and the top ten carry around 13%. The input for sequencing was peripheral blood, taken on day 0 of MenACWY control vaccination. These receptors all come from an adult in good health.

This clone occurred once. The chain combines TRBV5-7 with TRBJ1-5; the D gene is possibly TRBD1 (6 bases). TRBV5-7 is an ORF; its function is uncertain. The CDR3 consists of 15 residues. Trimming removed 0 bases from V and 6 bases from J, with 13 bases in between. The DNA for the CDR3 is TGTGCCAGCAGCTTGGAGGGGGGATTCGGTCAGCCCCAGCATTTT. Its translation: CASSLEGGFGQPQHF.

The rearrangement joins TRBV5-1 to TRBJ1-6; D is unclear. Germline loops: CDR1 SGHRS, CDR2 YFSETQ. CDR3 length equals 15 residues. V dropped 0 bases and J dropped 10 bases, with 14 bases sitting between them. The CDR3 spells CASSLATVSGSPLHF. CDR3 nucleotides: TGCGCCAGCAGCTTGGCGACGGTATCGGGATCACCCCTCCACTTT.

The V and J genes are TRBV28 and TRBJ1-2, with D unresolved. The CDR3 length is 13 residues. V lost 6 bases and J lost 6, with 14 bases in between. Germline loops: CDR1 MDHEN, CDR2 SYDVKM. CDR3 loop: CASSKDTTHGYTF. In nucleotides, the CDR3 is TGTGCCAGCAGCAAGGATACGACCCATGGCTACACCTTC.

This sequence joins TRBV7-3 and TRBJ2-3; D is undetermined. The CDR3 totals 14 residues. V shed 1 base and J shed 3 bases, with 8 bases lying between them. The germline gives CDR1 SGHTA, CDR2 FQGTGA. This CDR3 is CASSLNPVTDTQYF. CDR3 bases: TGTGCCAGCAGCTTAAATCCAGTTACAGATACGCAGTATTTT.

The chain recombines TRBV7-2 with TRBJ1-2, with 8 bases matching TRBD1. Per germline, CDR1 SGHTA and CDR2 FQGNSA. This CDR3 is 15 amino acids long. V lost 5 bases to trimming and J lost 4 bases; unmatched junction nucleotides: 9. CDR3 DNA: TGTGCCAGCAGCCCCACACGGACAGGGCCCTATGGCTACACCTTC. The encoded protein is CASSPTRTGPYGYTF.

DNA for the CDR3: TGTGCCAGCAGCTTTTACAGGGGCCTGAACGGGGAGCTGTTTTTT. It codes for CASSFYRGLNGELFF. V usage is TRBV5-4 and J usage is TRBJ2-2; 7 positions match TRBD1. The CDR3 covers 15 residues. The germline V gene has CDR1 SGHNT and CDR2 YYREEE (reference sequence). Losses at the gene ends were 2 bases for V and 7 bases for J; bases not matched to a gene: 8.

This clone was seen just once. J is TRBJ2-1 and V is TRBV11-3, with 7 bases identical to TRBD1. The CDR3 consists of 16 residues. V gave up 5 bases and J gave up 8 bases; unmatched junction bases: 15. Germline values: CDR1 SGHNT, CDR2 YENEEA. Here the CDR3 reads CASSPPNVGGEYEQFF. CDR3 coding DNA: TGTGCCAGCAGCCCCCCGAATGTAGGGGGCGAGTATGAGCAGTTCTTC. The whole variable domain, filled in from reference TRBV11-3 and TRBJ2-1, reads EAGVVQSPRYKIIEKKQPVAFWCNPISGHNTLYWYLQNLGQGPELLIRYENEEAVDDSQLPKDRFSAERLKGVDSTLKIQPAELGDSAVYLCASSPPNVGGEYEQFFGPGTRLTVL.

This chain connects TRBV14 to TRBJ1-1, with a weak D call TRBD1 (5 bases). This CDR3 has 15 residues. Germline V gene sequence: CDR1 SGHDN, CDR2 FVKESK. Deletions cut 0 bases from V and 0 bases from J, with 8 bases between. CDR3 residues: CASSQEGAMNTEAFF. The CDR3 DNA reads TGTGCCAGCAGCCAAGAAGGGGCGATGAACACTGAAGCTTTCTTT.

The CDR3 is CASSGLGGGTGNTIYF. In DNA form, the CDR3 reads TGTGCCAGCAGTGGCCTTGGGGGGGGAACTGGAAACACCATATATTTT. The chain is built from TRBV9 and TRBJ1-3; tentatively, D is TRBD1 (5 bases). This CDR3 comprises 16 residues. Germline V gene lookup returns CDR1 SGDLS and CDR2 YYNGEE. Trimming stripped 5 bases from V and 2 bases from J, with 17 bases between.

This clone was seen only a few times. V and J are TRBV19 and TRBJ1-2; D remains unclear. Trimming removed 3 bases at V and 6 bases at J, with 14 bases between. This CDR3 has 14 residues. Germline V gene data show CDR1 as LNHDA and CDR2 as SQIVND (reference sequence). The CDR3 reads CASSILGQSHGYTF. CDR3 nucleotide sequence: TGTGCCAGTAGTATTCTCGGGCAATCACATGGCTACACCTTC.

The rearrangement links TRBV27 to TRBJ1-1, with D perhaps TRBD1 (6 bases). Germline assignment: CDR1 MNHEY and CDR2 SMNVEV (reference sequence). Trimming cost V 4 bases and J 11 bases, with 14 bases left between them. The CDR3 sequence is 12 residues long. DNA of the CDR3: TGTGCCAGCAGTTCTCAGGGGTCGGGGGCTTTCTTT. It codes for CASSSQGSGAFF.

This rearrangement joins TRBV5-4 to TRBJ1-1; 8 nucleotides match TRBD1. Looked up from germline, CDR1 is SGHNT and CDR2 is YYREEE (reference sequence). The CDR3 covers 16 residues. V dropped 0 bases and J dropped 4; count of bases not matched to a gene: 8. CDR3 bases: TGTGCCAGCAGCTTGGGGTTTGACAGGGGCGGCACTGAAGCTTTCTTT. It is translated as CASSLGFDRGGTEAFF. Full variable domain (remainder filled in from reference TRBV5-4 and TRBJ1-1): ETGVTQSPTHLIKTRGQQVTLRCSSQSGHNTVSWYQQALGQGPQFIFQYYREEENGRGNFPPRFSGLQFPNYSSELNVNALELDDSALYLCASSLGFDRGGTEAFFGQGTRLTVV.

The chain links TRBV9 to TRBJ2-2, with TRBD1 matching 9 bases. Germline CDR1 reads SGDLS; CDR2 reads YYNGEE. Germline trimming cut 4 bases from V and 0 bases from J; bases unmatched to any gene: 7. The CDR3 is made up of 17 amino acids. The CDR3 spells CASSHDRGTTNTGELFF. CDR3 nucleotides: TGTGCCAGCAGCCATGACAGGGGGACGACGAACACCGGGGAGCTGTTTTTT.

The rearrangement uses TRBV19 and TRBJ2-7; 10 nucleotides align to TRBD1. The V segment lost 4 bases and the J segment 7 bases; nucleotides outside the gene matches: 13. Germline V lookup: CDR1 LNHDA, CDR2 SQIVND (reference sequence). The CDR3 sequence is 16 residues long. CDR3 DNA: TGTGCCAGTAGTAACATACCCCCTCGGGACAGGGGTGAGCAGTACTTC. Translation: CASSNIPPRDRGEQYF.

The CDR3 nucleotides read TGCGCCAGCAGCCAAGGACAGAGTAACTATGGCTACACCTTC. Residues: CASSQGQSNYGYTF. The chain links TRBV4-3 to TRBJ1-2; tentatively, D is TRBD1 (5 bases). CDR1 is LGHNA and CDR2 is YSLEER in the germline V gene. Trimming removed 1 base at V and 1 base at J, with 7 bases between. CDR3 size: 14 residues.

V usage is TRBV4-3 and J usage is TRBJ2-1, with D possibly matching TRBD1 (5 bases). The CDR3 is made up of 17 amino acids. Germline lookup yields CDR1 LGHNA and CDR2 YSLEER. The V gene lost 6 bases and the J gene lost 6 bases, with 24 bases spanning the gap. CDR3 loop: CASSLFVVGRSGNEQFF. For the CDR3, the DNA is TGCGCCAGCAGTCTATTCGTCGTGGGGCGGTCGGGCAATGAGCAGTTCTTC.

This clone was counted only a few times. The chain combines TRBV7-2 with TRBJ1-1; 9 bases agree with TRBD1. This CDR3 region has 18 residues. Losses at the gene ends were 6 bases for V and 0 bases for J; bases not matched to a gene: 14. Germline assignment: CDR1 SGHTA and CDR2 FQGNSA. Written as DNA, the CDR3 is TGTGCCAGCAGTCTCCGAGCGGGGACAGGGCCATTGAACACTGAAGCTTTCTTT. Its translation: CASSLRAGTGPLNTEAFF. Filled out from reference TRBV7-2 and TRBJ1-1, the complete variable domain reads GAGVSQSPSNKVTEKGKDVELRCDPISGHTALYWYRQSLGQGLEFLIYFQGNSAPDKSGLPSDRFSAERTGGSVSTLTIQRTQQEDSAVYLCASSLRAGTGPLNTEAFFGQGTRLTVV.

This chain joins TRBV30 and TRBJ1-4, with D perhaps TRBD1 (5 bases). V lost 5 bases, J lost 3 bases, and 16 bases lay in between. Germline loops: CDR1 GTSNPN, CDR2 SVGIG (reference sequence). The CDR3 totals 15 residues. The CDR3 bases are TGTGCCTGGTCCCAGGTTGGGGGGGCTAATGAAAAACTGTTTTTT. It encodes CAWSQVGGANEKLFF.

V usage is TRBV7-2 and J usage is TRBJ2-7, with D possibly being TRBD2 (5 bases). The CDR3 totals 16 residues. Per the germline V gene, CDR1 is SGHTA and CDR2 is FQGNSA. Trimming removed 1 base at V and 2 bases at J, with 15 bases between. The CDR3 loop is CASSLEGGFGAYEQYF. DNA of the CDR3: TGTGCCAGCAGCTTAGAAGGCGGGTTCGGGGCCTACGAGCAGTACTTC.

The chain carries TRBV9 and TRBJ2-1; the match to TRBD1 covers 8 bases. CDR1 is SGDLS and CDR2 is YYNGEE in the germline V gene. The CDR3 spans 17 residues. Germline trimming cut 0 bases from V and 0 bases from J; bases unmatched to any gene: 5. The CDR3 region has the DNA TGTGCCAGCAGCGTAGACCCCAGGGGGCTCTCCTACAATGAGCAGTTCTTC. It encodes CASSVDPRGLSYNEQFF. The complete variable domain, with remaining parts taken from reference TRBV9 and TRBJ2-1, reads DSGVTQTPKHLITATGQRVTLRCSPRSGDLSVYWYQQSLDQGLQFLIQYYNGEERAKGNILERFSAQQFPDLHSELNLSSLELGDSALYFCASSVDPRGLSYNEQFFGPGTRLTVL.

This chain joins TRBV29-1 and TRBJ2-7, with a tentative D call TRBD1 (5 bases). The CDR3 runs 11 residues. The germline CDR1 and CDR2 sequences are SQVTM and ANQGSEA. This chain's CDR3 is CSGAQGHEQYF. The CDR3 nucleotides read TGCAGTGGAGCTCAGGGCCACGAGCAGTACTTC.

V and J are TRBV9 and TRBJ1-3, with D tentatively TRBD1 (6 bases). This CDR3 spans 15 amino acids. Germline V gene sequence: CDR1 SGDLS, CDR2 YYNGEE. Trimming shortened V by 4 bases and J by 2 bases, and 13 bases separated the two germline ends. The CDR3 coding sequence is TGTGCCAGCAGCTCATATACAGGGACTGGAAACACCATATATTTT. Translation gives CASSSYTGTGNTIYF.

The gene calls are TRBV7-2 and TRBJ1-2; 12 nucleotides align to TRBD1. The CDR3 runs to 13 residues. The germline V gene has CDR1 SGHTA and CDR2 FQGNSA. V trimming: 4 bases; J trimming: 8 bases; junction bases outside the gene matches: 2. CDR3 amino acids: CASSSGTGGGYTF. In DNA form, the CDR3 reads TGTGCCAGCAGCTCCGGGACAGGGGGCGGCTACACCTTC.

This rearrangement joins TRBV7-2 to TRBJ2-7; D possibly matches TRBD1 or TRBD2 (5 bases each). Germline CDR1 is SGHTA and CDR2 is FQGNSA. The length of the CDR3 is 16 residues. V was clipped by 1 base and J by 2 bases, with 15 bases between them. The DNA of the CDR3 is TGTGCCAGCAGCTTAGACGGGGCAGGGCATGCCTACGAGCAGTACTTC. It codes for CASSLDGAGHAYEQYF.

The J gene is TRBJ1-6, the V gene TRBV19, with 7 nucleotides matching TRBD1. CDR1 is LNHDA and CDR2 is SQIVND in the germline V gene (reference sequence). The V gene end was trimmed by 6 bases and the J gene end by 7 bases; junction bases not matched to a gene: 3. This CDR3 is built from 13 residues. The CDR3 nucleotides read TGTGCCAGTAGGGGACAGATCAATTCACCCCTCCACTTT. As protein: CASRGQINSPLHF.

This clone was counted a few times. The gene calls are TRBV30 and TRBJ1-2; D gene uncertain. The ends were cut back, 3 bases at V and 0 bases at J, with 11 bases in the middle. Germline V gene data show CDR1 as GTSNPN and CDR2 as SVGIG (reference sequence). The CDR3 is made up of 14 amino acids. This CDR3 is CAWRTSYPNYGYTF. CDR3 in DNA: TGTGCCTGGAGAACCTCTTACCCTAACTATGGCTACACCTTC. The entire variable domain, with the rest obtained from reference TRBV30 and TRBJ1-2, is as follows: SQTIHQWPATLVQPVGSPLSLECTVEGTSNPNLYWYRQAAGRGLQLLFYSVGIGQISSEVPQNLSASRPQDRQFILSSKKLLLSDSGFYLCAWRTSYPNYGYTFGSGTRLTVV.

For the CDR3, the DNA is TGTGCCAGCAGTTTCAAAAGCTGGTATAGCAATCAGCCCCAGCATTTT. It is translated as CASSFKSWYSNQPQHF. The gene calls are TRBV28 and TRBJ1-5; D not resolved. The length of the CDR3 is 16 residues. V was trimmed by 3 bases and J by 0 bases, leaving 12 bases between them. Germline V gene lookup returns CDR1 MDHEN and CDR2 SYDVKM.